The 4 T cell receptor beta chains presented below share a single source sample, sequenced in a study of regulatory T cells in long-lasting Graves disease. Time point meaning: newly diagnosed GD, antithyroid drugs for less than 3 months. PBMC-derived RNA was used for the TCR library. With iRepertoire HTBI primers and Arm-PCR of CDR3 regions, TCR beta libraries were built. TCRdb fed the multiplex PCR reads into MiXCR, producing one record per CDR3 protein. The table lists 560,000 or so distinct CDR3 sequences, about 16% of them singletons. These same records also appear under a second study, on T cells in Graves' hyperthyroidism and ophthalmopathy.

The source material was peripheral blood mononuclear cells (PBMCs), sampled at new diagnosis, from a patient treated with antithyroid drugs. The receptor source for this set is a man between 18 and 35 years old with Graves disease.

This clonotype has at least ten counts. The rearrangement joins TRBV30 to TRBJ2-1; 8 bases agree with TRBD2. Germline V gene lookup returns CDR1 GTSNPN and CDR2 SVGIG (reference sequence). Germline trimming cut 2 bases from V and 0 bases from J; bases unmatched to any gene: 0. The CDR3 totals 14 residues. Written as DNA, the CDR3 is TGTGCCTGGAGTAGCGGGAGCTCCTACAATGAGCAGTTCTTC. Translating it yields CAWSSGSSYNEQFF.

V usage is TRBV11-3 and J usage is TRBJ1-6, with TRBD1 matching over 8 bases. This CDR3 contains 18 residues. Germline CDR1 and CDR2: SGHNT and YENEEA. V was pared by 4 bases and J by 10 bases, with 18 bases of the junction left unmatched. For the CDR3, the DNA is TGTGCCAGCAGCTCCTTCCCGGGGCAGGGGGCAATTAACTCACCCCTCCACTTT. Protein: CASSSFPGQGAINSPLHF. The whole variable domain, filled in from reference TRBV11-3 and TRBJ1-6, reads EAGVVQSPRYKIIEKKQPVAFWCNPISGHNTLYWYLQNLGQGPELLIRYENEEAVDDSQLPKDRFSAERLKGVDSTLKIQPAELGDSAVYLCASSSFPGQGAINSPLHFGNGTRLTVT.

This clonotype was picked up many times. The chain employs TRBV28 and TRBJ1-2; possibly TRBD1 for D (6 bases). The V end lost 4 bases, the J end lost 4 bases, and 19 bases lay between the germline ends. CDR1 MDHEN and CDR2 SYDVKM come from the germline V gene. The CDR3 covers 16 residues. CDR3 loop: CASSSPAGEGGYGYTF. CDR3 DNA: TGTGCCAGCAGTTCCCCCGCCGGGGAAGGGGGCTATGGCTACACCTTC.

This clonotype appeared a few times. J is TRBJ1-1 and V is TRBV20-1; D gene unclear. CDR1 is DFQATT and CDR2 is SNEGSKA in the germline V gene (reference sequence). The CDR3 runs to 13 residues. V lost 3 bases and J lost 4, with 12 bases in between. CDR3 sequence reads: CSASRPERTEAFF. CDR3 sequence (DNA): TGCAGTGCTAGCAGGCCGGAGCGCACTGAAGCTTTCTTT.